Below, 6 T cell receptor beta chains from the same sample are listed, as sequenced in a study of T-cell memory formation after mild COVID-19. TCRdb reanalysed the 5' RACE reads using MiXCR and keeps one entry per CDR3 protein. Found here are approximately 290,000 distinct CDR3 sequences, 15% to 20% of them singletons; the top ten hold 20% to 25%. The sequencing input was PBMCs or a T cell subset sorted from them (not recorded which). All receptors come from a young man who had mild COVID-19 (a few samples of this study predate the infection). Cell type and time point are not known.

Only a few counts were recorded for this clonotype. CDR3 coding DNA: TGTGCCAGCACCTCGGGCCAGCCCCAGCATTTT. It codes for CASTSGQPQHF. The chain uses TRBV6-6 and TRBJ1-5; D remains unclear. V was cut by 7 bases and J by 7 bases, with 8 bases left in between. Germline CDR1 and CDR2: MNHNY and SVGAGI (reference sequence). CDR3 length: 11 residues.

The genes are TRBV19 and TRBJ1-2; D unresolved. Germline V CDR1 and CDR2: LNHDA, SQIVND (reference sequence). Between the trimmed V and J ends, which lost 7 bases and 2 bases, there was a span of 14 bases. This CDR3 is built from 14 residues. CDR3 bases: TGTGCCAGTACTCCCACCCCCCCAAACTATGGCTACACCTTC. Residues: CASTPTPPNYGYTF. The full variable domain, rest sourced from reference TRBV19 and TRBJ1-2, is DGGITQSPKYLFRKEGQNVTLSCEQNLNHDAMYWYRQDPGQGLRLIYYSQIVNDFQKGDIAEGYSVSREKKESFPLTVTSAQKNPTAFYLCASTPTPPNYGYTFGSGTRLTVV.

The table lists this clonotype with many counts. The V gene is TRBV7-2, the J gene TRBJ1-2, with TRBD1 matching 12 bases. The CDR3 extends over 15 amino acids. Germline CDR1 is SGHTA and CDR2 is FQGNSA. The ends lost 0 bases at V and 7 bases at J; junction bases unmatched: 3. CDR3 region: CASSLAGQGAGGYTF. The CDR3 nucleotides are TGTGCCAGCAGCTTAGCGGGACAGGGGGCTGGTGGCTACACCTTC.

This sequence joins TRBV12-3 or TRBV12-4 and TRBJ2-3; a possible D gene is TRBD1 (6 bases). The CDR3 length is 15 residues. Trimming took 3 bases from V and 2 from J, leaving 12 bases between them. CDR3 in amino acids: CASSFTGHLTDTQYF. CDR3 coding DNA: TGTGCCAGCAGTTTTACGGGACACCTCACAGATACGCAGTATTTT.

The rearrangement links TRBV12-3 or TRBV12-4 to TRBJ1-2; D is unclear. Trimming pared 3 bases from V and 7 bases from J, leaving 15 bases between. The CDR3 is made up of 14 amino acids. CDR3 nucleotides: TGTGCCAGCAGTTTGGGGTCAGGTCGGTGTGGCTACACCTTC. Protein: CASSLGSGRCGYTF.

This clonotype was picked up many times. The V call is TRBV2, the J call TRBJ2-7; D gene uncertain. This CDR3 has 12 amino acids. With 3 bases removed from V and 3 bases from J, the gap between germline ends came to 6 bases. Germline V lookup: CDR1 SNHLY, CDR2 FYNNEI. The CDR3 sequence is CASSDAGYEQYF. The CDR3 bases are TGTGCCAGCAGTGATGCCGGCTACGAGCAGTACTTC.